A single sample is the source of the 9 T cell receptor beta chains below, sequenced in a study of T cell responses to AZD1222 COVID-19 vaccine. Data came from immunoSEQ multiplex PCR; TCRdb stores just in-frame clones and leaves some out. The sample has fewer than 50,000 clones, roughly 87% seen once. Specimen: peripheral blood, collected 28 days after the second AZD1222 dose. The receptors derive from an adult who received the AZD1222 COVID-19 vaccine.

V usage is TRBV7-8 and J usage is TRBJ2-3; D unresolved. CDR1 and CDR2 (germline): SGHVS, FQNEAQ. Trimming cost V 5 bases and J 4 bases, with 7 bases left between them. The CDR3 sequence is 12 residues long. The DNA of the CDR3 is TGTGCCAGCAGCCATTTTTCAGATACGCAGTATTTT. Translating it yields CASSHFSDTQYF.

The CDR3 coding sequence is TGTGCCAGCAGCTTAGGAACCGGGGAGCTGTTTTTT. It is translated as CASSLGTGELFF. This chain uses TRBV7-2 with TRBJ2-2; D is unclear. The CDR3 contains 12 residues. V lost 1 base and J lost 5, with 2 bases in between. Germline V CDR1 and CDR2: SGHTA, FQGNSA.

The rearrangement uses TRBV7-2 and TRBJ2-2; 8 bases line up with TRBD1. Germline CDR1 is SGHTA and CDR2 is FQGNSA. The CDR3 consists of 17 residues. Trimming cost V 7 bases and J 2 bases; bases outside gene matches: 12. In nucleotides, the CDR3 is TGTGCCAGCACCTCGACAGGGGCGCGAATTAACACCGGGGAGCTGTTTTTT. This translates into CASTSTGARINTGELFF.

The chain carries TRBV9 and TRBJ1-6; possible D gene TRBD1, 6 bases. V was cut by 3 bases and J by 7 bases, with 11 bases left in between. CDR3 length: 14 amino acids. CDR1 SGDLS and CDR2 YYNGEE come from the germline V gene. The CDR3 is CASSATGLNSPLHF. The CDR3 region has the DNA TGTGCCAGCAGCGCGACAGGCTTGAATTCACCCCTCCACTTT.

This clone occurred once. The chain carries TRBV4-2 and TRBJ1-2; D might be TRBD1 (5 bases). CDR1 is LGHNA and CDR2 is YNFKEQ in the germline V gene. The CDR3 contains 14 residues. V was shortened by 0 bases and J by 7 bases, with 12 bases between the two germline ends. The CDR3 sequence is CASSQDGGQGGYTF. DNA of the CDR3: TGTGCCAGCAGCCAAGATGGAGGGCAGGGTGGCTACACCTTC.

CDR3 in amino acids: CSVGGVGRHTEAFF. CDR3 DNA sequence: TGCAGCGTTGGGGGAGTGGGTCGGCACACTGAAGCTTTCTTT. The chain carries TRBV29-1 and TRBJ1-1; D is uncertain. V lost 4 bases and J 3 bases, leaving 15 bases between the germline ends. The germline gives CDR1 SQVTM, CDR2 ANQGSEA. The CDR3 is 14 amino acids.

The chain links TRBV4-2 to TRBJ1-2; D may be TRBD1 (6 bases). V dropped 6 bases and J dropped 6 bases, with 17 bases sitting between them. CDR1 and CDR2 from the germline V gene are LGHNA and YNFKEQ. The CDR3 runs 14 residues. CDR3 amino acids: CASRTNRDSDGYTF. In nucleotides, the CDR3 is TGTGCCAGCAGGACGAACAGGGATTCTGATGGCTACACCTTC.

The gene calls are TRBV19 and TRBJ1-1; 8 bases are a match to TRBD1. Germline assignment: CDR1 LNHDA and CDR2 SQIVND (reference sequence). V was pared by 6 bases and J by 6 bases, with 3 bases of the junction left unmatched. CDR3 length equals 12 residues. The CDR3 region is CASRGTGPEAFF. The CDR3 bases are TGTGCCAGTAGGGGGACAGGTCCTGAAGCTTTCTTT. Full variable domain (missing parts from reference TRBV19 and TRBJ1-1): DGGITQSPKYLFRKEGQNVTLSCEQNLNHDAMYWYRQDPGQGLRLIYYSQIVNDFQKGDIAEGYSVSREKKESFPLTVTSAQKNPTAFYLCASRGTGPEAFFGQGTRLTVV.

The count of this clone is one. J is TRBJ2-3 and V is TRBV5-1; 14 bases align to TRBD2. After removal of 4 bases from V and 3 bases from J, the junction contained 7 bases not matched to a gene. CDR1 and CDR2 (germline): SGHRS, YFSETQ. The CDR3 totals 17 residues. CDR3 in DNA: TGCGCCAGCAGCGAAAGGACTAGCGGGGGGTTTACAGATACGCAGTATTTT. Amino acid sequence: CASSERTSGGFTDTQYF.